The clone carrying this T cell receptor beta chain was counted many times. The antigen is unknown. TCR beta CDR3 region amplification was performed from RNA transcripts. HTBI primers were the set used in a first-round RT-PCR of the TCR CDR3. One entry per CDR3 protein results from TCRdb running MiXCR on the multiplex PCR reads. The data hold approximately 640,000 distinct CDR3 sequences, with roughly 17% observed a single time. The definition of stable Graves' hyperthyroidism was no ophthalmopathy progression within 18 months. Each 10 ml fresh peripheral blood draw supplied the PBMCs. Trimming pared 2 bases from V and 4 bases from J, leaving 6 bases between. Germline CDR1 reads MNHEY; CDR2 reads SVGEGT. The CDR3 has 12 residues. The sample originates from a study of T cells in Graves' hyperthyroidism and ophthalmopathy. Regarding the study as a whole: In the blood, most expanded thyroid clonotypes above 0.001 appeared as well.

The V call is TRBV6-2 or TRBV6-3, the J call TRBJ2-7, with D unclear. Sequenced sample: blood. The TCR was taken from a woman aged 25 to 39 with Graves' hyperthyroidism. The CDR3 protein is CASSYVKYEQYF. CDR3 DNA sequence: TGTGCCAGCAGTTACGTCAAATACGAGCAGTACTTC.